These 7 T cell receptor beta chains were sequenced from one sample in a study of cytomegalovirus exposure and HLA in healthy donors (dated by TCRdb to between 2016 and 2019). The method behind the library was the immunoSEQ multiplex PCR assay. A mixture of 60 forward primers for TCR Vbeta segments and 13 reverse primers for TCR Jbeta segments was used in the multiplex PCR. TCRdb provides this immuneACCESS table in a form limited to in-frame rearrangements. Some clones are lacking; in checked studies, under half of them reflect an unresolved V gene, and why the rest are absent is not known. This sample gives 55,000 to 80,000 clones in total; more than 60% of them show up just once. The biggest ten clones account for approximately 24% of the sample. What was sequenced was PBMCs. Every receptor here comes from a woman between 35 and 50 years old in good health and CMV-seropositive.

This chain links TRBV6-4 with TRBJ1-2, with no clear D. This CDR3 comprises 16 residues. Germline V CDR1 and CDR2: MRHNA, SNTAGT. The V and J ends lost 2 bases and 6 bases respectively, with 19 bases between them. CDR3 loop: CASSDSPDGGLNGYTF. The CDR3, as DNA: TGTGCCAGCAGTGACAGCCCTGACGGCGGTCTGAATGGCTACACCTTC.

The chain couples TRBV18 to TRBJ1-3; TRBD1 matches at 10 bases. The length of the CDR3 is 15 residues. With 2 bases clipped from V and 2 bases from J, the junction kept 0 bases outside the gene matches. Germline V CDR1 and CDR2: KGHSH, LQKENI. CDR3 sequence (DNA): TGTGCCAGCTCACCAGGACAGGGGGCTGGAAACACCATATATTTT. Protein: CASSPGQGAGNTIYF. The whole variable domain, filled in from reference TRBV18 and TRBJ1-3, reads NAGVMQNPRHLVRRRGQEARLRCSPMKGHSHVYWYRQLPEEGLKFMVYLQKENIIDESGMPKERFSAEFPKEGPSILRIQQVVRGDSAAYFCASSPGQGAGNTIYFGEGSWLTVV.

The genes are TRBV29-1 and TRBJ1-2, with D possibly matching TRBD1 (6 bases). Per the germline V gene, CDR1 is SQVTM and CDR2 is ANQGSEA. The CDR3 spans 13 residues. V dropped 1 base and J dropped 4 bases, with 10 bases sitting between them. The CDR3: CSVEGSGVYGYTF. The CDR3 nucleotides are TGCAGCGTTGAAGGGTCAGGGGTCTATGGCTACACCTTC.

V gene TRBV9 combines with J gene TRBJ2-1; 7 bases agree with TRBD2. In germline, CDR1 is SGDLS, CDR2 YYNGEE. CDR3 length equals 15 residues. V lost 0 bases and J lost 2; bases outside the gene matches: 2. CDR3 amino acids: CASSVASGAYNEQFF. The DNA for the CDR3 is TGTGCCAGCAGCGTAGCCAGCGGGGCCTACAATGAGCAGTTCTTC. The complete variable domain, with remaining parts taken from reference TRBV9 and TRBJ2-1, reads DSGVTQTPKHLITATGQRVTLRCSPRSGDLSVYWYQQSLDQGLQFLIQYYNGEERAKGNILERFSAQQFPDLHSELNLSSLELGDSALYFCASSVASGAYNEQFFGPGTRLTVL.

The rearrangement links TRBV27 to TRBJ1-1, with a weak D call TRBD1 (6 bases). Trimming removed 8 bases at V and 1 base at J, with 17 bases between. Germline V lookup: CDR1 MNHEY, CDR2 SMNVEV (reference sequence). This CDR3 is built from 15 residues. The CDR3 loop is CASSPGGASNTEAFF. The CDR3 DNA sequence: TGTGCCAGCTCCCCCGGGGGGGCCTCGAACACTGAAGCTTTCTTT.

V gene TRBV7-2 combines with J gene TRBJ2-7; the D gene is possibly TRBD2 (6 bases). CDR1 and CDR2 (germline): SGHTA, FQGNSA. The CDR3 is 14 amino acids. Trimming took off 5 bases at V and 5 bases at J, with 16 bases between the two ends. This CDR3 is CASSPAGSGDEQYF. CDR3 nucleotides: TGTGCCAGCAGCCCAGCGGGTAGTGGGGACGAGCAGTACTTC.

The sample holds a few counts of this clone. V gene TRBV29-1 combines with J gene TRBJ1-2; no firm D call. The germline V gene encodes CDR1 SQVTM and CDR2 ANQGSEA. The germline V and J ends were trimmed by 7 bases and 4 bases, with 13 bases remaining between them. CDR3 size: 12 residues. The CDR3 sequence is CSAIQESYGYTF. CDR3 DNA sequence: TGCAGCGCCATCCAAGAGAGCTATGGCTACACCTTC.